The rows below give T cell receptor beta chains drawn from one sample of a study of cytomegalovirus exposure and HLA in healthy donors. Produced via immunoSEQ multiplex PCR; TCRdb's table is partial and in-frame only. Among 200,000 or so clones listed, around 88% were seen once. Sequenced input: PBMCs. The receptor set was obtained from a woman in her late teens or twenties in good health and CMV-seronegative. The CDR3 runs from the conserved cysteine through the conserved F or W. The D gene is left open where the match is weak. The listing skips clone size in some rows; elsewhere it reads once, few, many or a size class.

v_gene: TRBV28
abundance: NA
j_gene: TRBJ2-7
d_gene: NA
CDR3aa: CASSLGQISYEQYF
CDR3nt: TGTGCCAGCAGTTTAGGACAGATCTCCTACGAGCAGTACTTC

v_gene: TRBV7-9
abundance: NA
j_gene: TRBJ2-5
d_gene: NA
CDR3aa: CASSSRETQYF
CDR3nt: TGTGCCAGCAGCTCCAGGGAGACCCAGTACTTC

v_gene: TRBV28
abundance: NA
j_gene: TRBJ2-7
d_gene: NA
CDR3aa: CASSSAYEQYF
CDR3nt: TGTGCCAGCAGTTCGGCCTACGAGCAGTACTTC

v_gene: TRBV5-4
abundance: NA
j_gene: TRBJ2-5
d_gene: NA
CDR3aa: CASSYAQGSQETQYF
CDR3nt: TGTGCCAGCAGCTACGCACAGGGTAGCCAAGAGACCCAGTACTTC

v_gene: TRBV5-1
abundance: NA
j_gene: TRBJ2-7
d_gene: TRBD1
CDR3aa: CASSLAGTGASYEQYF
CDR3nt: TGCGCCAGCAGCTTGGCCGGGACAGGCGCCTCCTACGAGCAGTACTTC

v_gene: TRBV27
abundance: once
j_gene: TRBJ1-2
d_gene: NA
CDR3aa: CASSPSRKTANYGYTF
CDR3nt: TGTGCCAGCAGTCCCTCCCGGAAGACAGCTAACTATGGCTACACCTTC

v_gene: TRBV9
abundance: NA
j_gene: TRBJ2-5
d_gene: NA
CDR3aa: CASSRAMDSQETQYF
CDR3nt: TGTGCCAGCTCAAGGGCGATGGACAGCCAAGAGACCCAGTACTTC

v_gene: TRBV11-3
abundance: NA
j_gene: TRBJ2-5
d_gene: NA
CDR3aa: CASSLDGSKQETQYF
CDR3nt: TGTGCCAGCAGCTTAGACGGTTCAAAACAAGAGACCCAGTACTTC

v_gene: TRBV7-2
abundance: NA
j_gene: TRBJ2-3
d_gene: NA
CDR3aa: CATAEIYTDTQYF
CDR3nt: TGTGCCACCGCGGAAATTTACACAGATACGCAGTATTTT

v_gene: TRBV4-1
abundance: NA
j_gene: TRBJ2-7
d_gene: TRBD2
CDR3aa: CASSQVIGGTRSYEQYF
CDR3nt: TGCGCCAGCAGCCAAGTAATCGGGGGGACTAGGTCCTACGAGCAGTACTTC